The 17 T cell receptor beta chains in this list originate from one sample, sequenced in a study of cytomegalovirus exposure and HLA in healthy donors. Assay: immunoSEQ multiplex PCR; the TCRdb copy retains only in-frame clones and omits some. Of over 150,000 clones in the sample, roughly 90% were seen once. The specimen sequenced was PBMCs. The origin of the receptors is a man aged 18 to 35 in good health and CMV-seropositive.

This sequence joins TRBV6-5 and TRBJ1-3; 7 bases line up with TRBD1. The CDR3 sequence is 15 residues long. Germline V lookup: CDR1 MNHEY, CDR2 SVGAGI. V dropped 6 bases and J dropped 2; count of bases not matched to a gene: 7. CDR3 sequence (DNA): TGTGCCAGCAGCTTCGACAGGGATCCTGGAAACACCATATATTTT. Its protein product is CASSFDRDPGNTIYF.

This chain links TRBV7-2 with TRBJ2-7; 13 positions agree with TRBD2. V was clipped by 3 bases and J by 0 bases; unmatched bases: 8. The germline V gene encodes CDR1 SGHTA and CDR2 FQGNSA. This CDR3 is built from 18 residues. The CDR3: CASSFTRTSGGYSYEQYF. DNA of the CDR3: TGTGCCAGCAGCTTTACCCGGACTAGCGGGGGATACTCCTACGAGCAGTACTTC.

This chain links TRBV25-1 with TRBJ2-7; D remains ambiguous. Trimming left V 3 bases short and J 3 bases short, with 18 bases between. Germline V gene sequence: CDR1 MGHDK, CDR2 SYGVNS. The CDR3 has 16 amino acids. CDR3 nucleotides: TGTGCCAGCAGTGACCGCAACCGGGTAGGCTTCTACGAGCAGTACTTC. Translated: CASSDRNRVGFYEQYF.

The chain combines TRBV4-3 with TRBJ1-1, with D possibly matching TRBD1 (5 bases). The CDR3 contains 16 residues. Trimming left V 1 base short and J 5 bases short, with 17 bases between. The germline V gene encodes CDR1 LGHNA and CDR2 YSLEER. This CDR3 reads CASSQVFGGDGTEAFF. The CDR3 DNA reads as TGCGCCAGCAGCCAAGTGTTCGGGGGAGACGGGACTGAAGCTTTCTTT.

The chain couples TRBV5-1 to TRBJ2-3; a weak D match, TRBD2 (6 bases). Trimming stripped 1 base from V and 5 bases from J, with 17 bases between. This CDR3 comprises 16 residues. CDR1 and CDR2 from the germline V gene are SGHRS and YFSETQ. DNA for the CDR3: TGCGCCAGCAGCTTGACTTCGGGGGTAGGAGGAGATACGCAGTATTTT. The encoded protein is CASSLTSGVGGDTQYF.

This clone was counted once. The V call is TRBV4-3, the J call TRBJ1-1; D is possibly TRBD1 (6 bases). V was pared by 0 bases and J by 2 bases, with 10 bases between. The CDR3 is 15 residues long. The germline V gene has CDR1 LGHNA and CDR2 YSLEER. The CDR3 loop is CASSQDWDINTEAFF. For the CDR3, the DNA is TGCGCCAGCAGCCAAGATTGGGACATTAACACTGAAGCTTTCTTT.

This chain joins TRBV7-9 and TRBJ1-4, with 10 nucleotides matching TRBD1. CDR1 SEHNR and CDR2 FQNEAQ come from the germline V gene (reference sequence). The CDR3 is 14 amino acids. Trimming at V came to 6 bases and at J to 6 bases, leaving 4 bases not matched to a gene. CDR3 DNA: TGTGCCAGCAGAGTGGACAGGGGGGATGAAAAACTGTTTTTT. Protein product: CASRVDRGDEKLFF.

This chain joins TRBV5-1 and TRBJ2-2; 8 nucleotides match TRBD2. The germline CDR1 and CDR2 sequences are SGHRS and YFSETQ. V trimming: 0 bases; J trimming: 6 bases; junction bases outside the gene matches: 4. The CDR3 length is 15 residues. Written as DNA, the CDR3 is TGCGCCAGCAGCTTGGGAGCGGGGGACCCCGGGGAGCTGTTTTTT. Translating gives CASSLGAGDPGELFF.

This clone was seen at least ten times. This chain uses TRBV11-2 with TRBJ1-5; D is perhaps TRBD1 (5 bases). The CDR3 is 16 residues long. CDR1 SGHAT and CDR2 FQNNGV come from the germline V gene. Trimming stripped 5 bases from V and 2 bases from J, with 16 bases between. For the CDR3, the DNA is TGTGCCAGCAGCCCCGATCAGGGTCTGGGCAATCAGCCCCAGCATTTT. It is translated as CASSPDQGLGNQPQHF.

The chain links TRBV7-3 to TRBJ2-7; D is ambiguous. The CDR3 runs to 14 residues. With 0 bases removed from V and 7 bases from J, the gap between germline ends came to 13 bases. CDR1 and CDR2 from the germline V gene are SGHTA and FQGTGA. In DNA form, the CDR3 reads TGTGCCAGCAGCTTAACCGTTGGGCAGACAGAGCAGTACTTC. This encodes CASSLTVGQTEQYF.

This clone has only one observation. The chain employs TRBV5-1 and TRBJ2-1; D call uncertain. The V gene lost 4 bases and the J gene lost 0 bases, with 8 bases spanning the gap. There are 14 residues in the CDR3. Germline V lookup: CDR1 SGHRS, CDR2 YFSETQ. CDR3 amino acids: CASSTESSYNEQFF. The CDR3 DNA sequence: TGCGCCAGCAGCACGGAGAGCTCCTACAATGAGCAGTTCTTC.

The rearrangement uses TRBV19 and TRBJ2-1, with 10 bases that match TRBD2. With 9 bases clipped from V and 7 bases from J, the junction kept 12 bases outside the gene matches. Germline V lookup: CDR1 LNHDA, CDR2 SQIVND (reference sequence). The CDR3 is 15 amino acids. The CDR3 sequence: CASGRREAGGNEQFF. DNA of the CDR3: TGTGCCAGCGGGCGGAGGGAAGCGGGGGGGAATGAGCAGTTCTTC.

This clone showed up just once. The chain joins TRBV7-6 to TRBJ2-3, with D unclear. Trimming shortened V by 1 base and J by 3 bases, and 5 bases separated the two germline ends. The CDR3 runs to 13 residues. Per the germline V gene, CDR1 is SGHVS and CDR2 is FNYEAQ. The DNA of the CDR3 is TGTGCCAGCAGCTTAGTAGAGACAGATACGCAGTATTTT. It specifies CASSLVETDTQYF.

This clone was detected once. The CDR3 is CASSRGTGQGAGGYTF. CDR3 DNA sequence: TGTGCCAGTAGTCGGGGAACGGGACAGGGGGCTGGTGGCTACACCTTC. The V call is TRBV19, the J call TRBJ1-2; 12 bases align to TRBD1. Germline V CDR1 and CDR2: LNHDA, SQIVND (reference sequence). The J segment lost 7 bases and the V segment lost 5 bases, leaving 11 bases of the junction unmatched. CDR3 length equals 16 residues.

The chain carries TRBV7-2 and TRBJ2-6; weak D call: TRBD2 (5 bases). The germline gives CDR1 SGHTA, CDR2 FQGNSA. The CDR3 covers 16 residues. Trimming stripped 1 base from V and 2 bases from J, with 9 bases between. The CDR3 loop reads CASSLDPGTGANVLTF. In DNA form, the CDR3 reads TGTGCCAGCAGCTTAGACCCCGGGACTGGGGCCAACGTCCTGACTTTC.

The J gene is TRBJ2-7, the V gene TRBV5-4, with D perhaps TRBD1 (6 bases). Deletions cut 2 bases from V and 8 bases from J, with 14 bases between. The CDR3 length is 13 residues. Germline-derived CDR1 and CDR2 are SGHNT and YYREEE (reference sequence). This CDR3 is CASSFGQQTKQYF. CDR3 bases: TGTGCCAGCAGCTTCGGACAGCAAACAAAGCAGTACTTC.

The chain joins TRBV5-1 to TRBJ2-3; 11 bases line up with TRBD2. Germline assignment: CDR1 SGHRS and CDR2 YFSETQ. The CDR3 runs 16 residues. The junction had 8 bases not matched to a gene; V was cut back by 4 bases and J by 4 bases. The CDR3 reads CASSTDSGGASDTQYF. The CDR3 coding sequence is TGCGCCAGCAGCACGGATAGCGGGGGGGCGTCAGATACGCAGTATTTT. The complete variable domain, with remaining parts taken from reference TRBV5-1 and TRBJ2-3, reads KAGVTQTPRYLIKTRGQQVTLSCSPISGHRSVSWYQQTPGQGLQFLFEYFSETQRNKGNFPGRFSGRQFSNSRSEMNVSTLELGDSALYLCASSTDSGGASDTQYFGPGTRLTVL.